Below are 7 T cell receptor beta chains sequenced from a single sample in a study of cytomegalovirus exposure and HLA in healthy donors. Use of 60 Vbeta and 13 Jbeta primers characterized the PCR. TCRdb keeps only in-frame clones here, not all; method: immunoSEQ multiplex PCR. The repertoire holds almost 200,000 clones, with 75% to 85% as singletons. What was sequenced was PBMCs. The receptors here all came from a male donor in good health and CMV-seropositive.

Here the CDR3 DNA reads TGTGCCAGCAGCTATATAGTGGGAAGGGGACAGGTGTCCTACGAGCAGTACTTC. As protein: CASSYIVGRGQVSYEQYF. The V and J genes are TRBV7-9 and TRBJ2-7; the match to TRBD1 covers 8 bases. The CDR3 has 18 residues. V gave up 4 bases and J gave up 1 base; unmatched junction bases: 15. The germline V gene encodes CDR1 SEHNR and CDR2 FQNEAQ (reference sequence).

The chain has TRBV7-3 and TRBJ2-1, with D tentatively TRBD1 (5 bases). CDR1 is SGHTA, CDR2 FQGTGA, per germline. Trimming stripped 2 bases from V and 7 bases from J, with 12 bases between. CDR3 length: 14 amino acids. CDR3 protein: CASSLPGNSNEQFF. CDR3 nucleotide sequence: TGTGCCAGCAGCTTACCAGGGAATAGTAATGAGCAGTTCTTC.

This clone was seen only a few times. The J gene is TRBJ1-1, the V gene TRBV2; D possibly corresponds to TRBD1 (5 bases). CDR1 and CDR2 from the germline V gene are SNHLY and FYNNEI. The CDR3 extends over 13 amino acids. The V end was cut by 2 bases, the J end by 11 bases, with 15 bases between. The DNA for the CDR3 is TGTGCCAGCAGTGAACCCCTCAGGGATCGGGCTTTCTTT. This translates into CASSEPLRDRAFF.

This clone is a singleton in its sample. The rearrangement joins TRBV6-5 to TRBJ1-4; TRBD1 is a possible D gene (6 bases). Trimming shortened V by 0 bases and J by 8 bases, and 13 bases separated the two germline ends. This CDR3 has 15 amino acids. Germline V gene data show CDR1 as MNHEY and CDR2 as SVGAGI. Written as DNA, the CDR3 is TGTGCCAGCAGTTACTCGTACAGGGCTGGGGAAAAACTGTTTTTT. Its protein product is CASSYSYRAGEKLFF.

The chain employs TRBV7-3 and TRBJ2-2, with D hard to call. Trimming took 6 bases from V and 2 from J, leaving 10 bases between them. The CDR3 runs to 14 residues. Germline CDR1 is SGHTA and CDR2 is FQGTGA. In nucleotides, the CDR3 is TGTGCCAGCAGGCGTGATTATAACACCGGGGAGCTGTTTTTT. Its protein is CASRRDYNTGELFF.

The chain recombines TRBV5-1 with TRBJ2-5; 8 bases are shared with TRBD2. The DNA end is more similar to TRBJ2-7, so the J call may be wrong. CDR1 is SGHRS and CDR2 is YFSETQ in the germline V gene. This CDR3 is built from 14 residues. CDR3: CASSPSGSTYEQYF. Here the CDR3 DNA reads TGCGCCAGCAGCCCTAGCGGGTCGACCTACGAGCAGTACTTC.

CDR3 in amino acids: CASSFGQGNQPQHF. The CDR3 bases are TGTGCCAGCAGCTTTGGACAGGGCAATCAGCCCCAGCATTTT. This chain links TRBV11-2 with TRBJ1-5; the match to TRBD1 covers 7 bases. Trimming removed 3 bases from V and 2 bases from J; junction bases left unmatched: 1. This CDR3 contains 14 residues. The germline V gene has CDR1 SGHAT and CDR2 FQNNGV.